A single TCR beta chain is shown here with its context. Source study methods: Quantification of nucleated cells was approximated via reference gene primer amplification. Using immunoSEQ multiplex PCR, the repertoire was profiled, and TCRdb retains in-frame clones only, with some absent. That table is the source of V, J and clone size, and D and trimming were worked out from the DNA. The sample lists around 200,000 clones; roughly 90% were seen once. V gave up 4 bases and J gave up 9 bases, with 15 bases separating them. Germline V lookup: CDR1 LGHDT, CDR2 YNNKEL (reference sequence). The CDR3 consists of 14 residues. The data were obtained in a study of blood T cell repertoires in COVID-19. Study as a whole: Samples taken during acute and convalescent COVID-19 were collected in the United States, Italy and Spain. PBMCs, B-cell-depleted T cells, or T cells provided the cDNA or gDNA that made up the material.

The sequenced sample consisted of peripheral blood. V and J are TRBV3-1 (or the pseudogene TRBV3-2) and TRBJ2-2; no definite D call. The clonotype comes from a man between 18 and 35 years old with active or convalescent COVID-19. The CDR3, as DNA: TGTGCCAGCAGCCCCCGGTCATTGTCGAGGGAGCTGTTTTTT. Its protein product is CASSPRSLSRELFF.